Shown below are 22 T cell receptor beta chains from a single sample sequenced in a study of beta chain features in type 1 diabetes. Broader study findings: Type 1 diabetes patients showed a moderate but significant shortening of TCRB CDR3s in all four CD4+ subsets.

Since all of the isolated RNA was reverse transcribed, expressed TCRB transcripts were what got sequenced. Sequencing used immunoSEQ multiplex PCR; TCRdb keeps in-frame clones, though not all of them. The sample carries 300,000 to 450,000 clones, 10% to 15% recorded once. Their antigen targets remain unknown. Sequenced: naive CD4+ T cells from blood. The source is a woman aged 18-29 years with type 1 diabetes.

The genes are TRBV7-2 and TRBJ1-2, with TRBD1 matching 7 bases. Germline CDR1 SGHTA, CDR2 FQGNSA. The CDR3 loop spans 13 amino acids. Germline trimming cut 5 bases from V and 3 bases from J; bases unmatched to any gene: 3. CDR3 protein: CASSPDRHYGYTF. CDR3 sequence (DNA): TGTGCCAGCAGCCCGGACAGGCACTATGGCTACACCTTC.

Only a few counts were recorded for this clone. The J gene is TRBJ1-1, the V gene TRBV19; 7 bases agree with TRBD1. Germline-derived CDR1 and CDR2 are LNHDA and SQIVND (reference sequence). The CDR3 spans 14 residues. With V trimmed by 7 bases and J by 8 bases, 13 bases remained unmatched. The CDR3 DNA reads as TGTGCCAGTACCTTGGACCCCCGGGACAGAGAAGCTTTCTTT. This gives the protein CASTLDPRDREAFF. The full variable domain, with the rest looked up from reference TRBV19 and TRBJ1-1, is DGGITQSPKYLFRKEGQNVTLSCEQNLNHDAMYWYRQDPGQGLRLIYYSQIVNDFQKGDIAEGYSVSREKKESFPLTVTSAQKNPTAFYLCASTLDPRDREAFFGQGTRLTVV.

This clone was found a few times. This rearrangement joins TRBV6-1 to TRBJ2-7; the match to TRBD1 covers 7 bases. This CDR3 spans 13 amino acids. V shed 5 bases, J shed 9 bases, and the junction held 10 bases outside the gene matches. Germline V gene sequence: CDR1 MNHNS, CDR2 SASEGT. The CDR3 DNA sequence: TGTGCCAGCAGTAAGGGACAGCCGGCGTGGCAGTACTTC. Amino acids: CASSKGQPAWQYF.

This clone was seen only a few times. CDR3 sequence (DNA): TGTGCCAGCAGCGTAGAGCCCAATGAGCAGTTCTTC. This translates into CASSVEPNEQFF. This chain uses TRBV9 with TRBJ2-1, with no clear D. The V gene's germline CDR1 is SGDLS and CDR2 YYNGEE. V was shortened by 0 bases and J by 6 bases, with 4 bases between the two germline ends. The CDR3 is 12 amino acids. The whole variable domain, remainder taken from reference TRBV9 and TRBJ2-1, is DSGVTQTPKHLITATGQRVTLRCSPRSGDLSVYWYQQSLDQGLQFLIQYYNGEERAKGNILERFSAQQFPDLHSELNLSSLELGDSALYFCASSVEPNEQFFGPGTRLTVL.

This clone was recorded a few times. The chain is built from TRBV30 and TRBJ1-5; D perhaps matches TRBD1 (6 bases). This CDR3 contains 14 residues. The germline V gene has CDR1 GTSNPN and CDR2 SVGIG (reference sequence). Trimming removed 1 base at V and 6 bases at J, with 13 bases between. The CDR3 spells CAWSAGTSVQPQHF. The CDR3 DNA reads as TGTGCCTGGAGTGCCGGGACATCGGTTCAGCCCCAGCATTTT. Full variable domain (rest looked up from reference TRBV30 and TRBJ1-5): SQTIHQWPATLVQPVGSPLSLECTVEGTSNPNLYWYRQAAGRGLQLLFYSVGIGQISSEVPQNLSASRPQDRQFILSSKKLLLSDSGFYLCAWSAGTSVQPQHFGDGTRLSIL.

This clone was counted a few times. The CDR3 DNA reads TGTGCCAGCAGCGTAGAGTCAGCTGGAAACACCATATATTTT. This encodes CASSVESAGNTIYF. V gene TRBV9 combines with J gene TRBJ1-3; D gene unclear. The ends were cut back, 0 bases at V and 2 bases at J, with 6 bases in the middle. The CDR3 runs 14 residues. Germline V gives CDR1 SGDLS, CDR2 YYNGEE.

The chain recombines TRBV2 with TRBJ1-5, with D uncertain. Germline CDR1 reads SNHLY; CDR2 reads FYNNEI. Trimming pared 8 bases from V and 5 bases from J, leaving 10 bases between. The CDR3 spans 12 residues. Here the CDR3 DNA reads TGTGCCAGCGCCGACACTTATCAGCCCCAGCATTTT. Translated: CASADTYQPQHF.

This clone was counted only a few times. The same CDR3 arises from other DNA sequences in this sample as well. The rearrangement joins TRBV28 to TRBJ2-7, with D possibly TRBD1 on 5 matching bases. CDR3 length equals 12 residues. The germline gives CDR1 MDHEN, CDR2 SYDVKM. V was cut by 2 bases and J by 4 bases, with 6 bases left in between. The CDR3, as DNA: TGTGCCAGCAGTTTACAGGGATACGAGCAGTACTTC. This encodes CASSLQGYEQYF.

The gene calls are TRBV7-2 and TRBJ2-2; TRBD2 is a possible D gene (6 bases). The germline V gene has CDR1 SGHTA and CDR2 FQGNSA. V dropped 2 bases and J dropped 6 bases, with 13 bases sitting between them. This CDR3 is 15 amino acids long. CDR3 residues: CASSLIAGPPGELFF. CDR3 nucleotides: TGTGCCAGCAGCTTAATCGCGGGGCCCCCCGGGGAGCTGTTTTTT. Using reference TRBV7-2 and TRBJ2-2 for the parts outside the CDR3, the full variable domain is GAGVSQSPSNKVTEKGKDVELRCDPISGHTALYWYRQSLGQGLEFLIYFQGNSAPDKSGLPSDRFSAERTGGSVSTLTIQRTQQEDSAVYLCASSLIAGPPGELFFGEGSRLTVL.

The chain uses TRBV7-2 and TRBJ1-1; D not certain. V lost 5 bases, J lost 1 base, and 11 bases lay in between. The length of the CDR3 is 14 residues. Looked up from germline, CDR1 is SGHTA and CDR2 is FQGNSA. The CDR3 loop reads CASSPTRQNTEAFF. For the CDR3, the DNA is TGTGCCAGCAGCCCCACCCGACAGAACACTGAAGCTTTCTTT. The full variable domain, completed using reference TRBV7-2 and TRBJ1-1, is GAGVSQSPSNKVTEKGKDVELRCDPISGHTALYWYRQSLGQGLEFLIYFQGNSAPDKSGLPSDRFSAERTGGSVSTLTIQRTQQEDSAVYLCASSPTRQNTEAFFGQGTRLTVV.

This clone was seen a handful of times. In nucleotides, the CDR3 is TGTGCCAGCAGTTTAGGCCCCTGGACAATAGTACACGAGCAGTACTTC. Translation: CASSLGPWTIVHEQYF. V is TRBV28 and J is TRBJ2-7; perhaps TRBD1 as D (5 bases). The CDR3 is 16 residues long. The germline V gene encodes CDR1 MDHEN and CDR2 SYDVKM. The V and J ends lost 2 bases and 5 bases respectively, with 19 bases between them.

V and J are TRBV4-3 and TRBJ2-5; 9 nucleotides line up with TRBD1. CDR1 is LGHNA, CDR2 YSLEER, per germline. The CDR3 sequence is 17 residues long. J was trimmed by 5 bases and V by 0 bases; bases with no gene match: 10. CDR3 DNA: TGCGCCAGCAGCCAAGAAATAGGAACAGGGGGCAGGGAGACCCAGTACTTC. Translated, it gives CASSQEIGTGGRETQYF.

This clone was observed a handful of times. The rearrangement links TRBV14 to TRBJ2-1, with D possibly matching TRBD2 (7 bases). CDR1 and CDR2 (germline): SGHDN, FVKESK. With 4 bases removed from V and 13 bases from J, the gap between germline ends came to 20 bases. CDR3 length: 14 amino acids. DNA for the CDR3: TGTGCCAGCAGCCCTCGGACGGGGGGCTGGGGTCAGTTCTTC. This gives the protein CASSPRTGGWGQFF.

This clone was seen only a few times. V and J are TRBV30 and TRBJ2-7, with D unresolved. The CDR3 contains 14 residues. Trimming removed 3 bases at V and 0 bases at J, with 12 bases between. Germline V gene data show CDR1 as GTSNPN and CDR2 as SVGIG (reference sequence). DNA of the CDR3: TGTGCCTGGAGAGGTGACACCTACTCCTACGAGCAGTACTTC. The encoded protein is CAWRGDTYSYEQYF.

J is TRBJ1-6 and V is TRBV5-4, with D unclear. Germline V lookup: CDR1 SGHNT, CDR2 YYREEE (reference sequence). CDR3 length: 13 residues. V gave up 0 bases and J gave up 5 bases, with 3 bases separating them. The CDR3 DNA reads as TGTGCCAGCAGCTTGGCGGATAATTCACCCCTCCACTTT. Translated: CASSLADNSPLHF. The full variable domain, in which reference TRBV5-4 and TRBJ1-6 provide the parts outside the CDR3, is ETGVTQSPTHLIKTRGQQVTLRCSSQSGHNTVSWYQQALGQGPQFIFQYYREEENGRGNFPPRFSGLQFPNYSSELNVNALELDDSALYLCASSLADNSPLHFGNGTRLTVT.

This clone was seen more than once but under ten times. The chain carries TRBV2 and TRBJ1-6; 7 nucleotides agree with TRBD1. The germline gives CDR1 SNHLY, CDR2 FYNNEI. V lost 4 bases to trimming and J lost 8 bases; unmatched junction nucleotides: 14. The CDR3 runs to 17 residues. As DNA, the CDR3 is TGTGCCAGCAGTGTACGGACAGGCGGCGAGGGGTATTCACCCCTCCACTTT. Its protein product is CASSVRTGGEGYSPLHF.

The chain joins TRBV29-1 to TRBJ2-7; no definite D call. The V end was cut by 3 bases, the J end by 3 bases, with 6 bases between. CDR3 length equals 11 residues. Germline V gene lookup returns CDR1 SQVTM and CDR2 ANQGSEA. The CDR3 DNA is TGCAGCGTTGAGGGCTACTACGAGCAGTACTTC. Protein sequence: CSVEGYYEQYF.

This clone was counted between two and nine times. Here the CDR3 reads CASSLVTLRGTGELFF. The CDR3 DNA reads as TGTGCCAGCAGCTTGGTGACTCTTCGCGGCACCGGGGAGCTGTTTTTT. The chain uses TRBV5-4 and TRBJ2-2; no clear D gene. Trimming took off 0 bases at V and 4 bases at J, with 13 bases between the two ends. The germline CDR1 and CDR2 sequences are SGHNT and YYREEE (reference sequence). The CDR3 consists of 16 residues.

This sequence joins TRBV5-6 and TRBJ2-5; TRBD2 matches 8 bases. The CDR3 contains 16 residues. Germline V gene data show CDR1 as SGHDT and CDR2 as YYEEEE. Germline trimming cut 3 bases from V and 9 bases from J; bases unmatched to any gene: 16. CDR3 in amino acids: CASSSKLTGTRAPQYF. CDR3 bases: TGTGCCAGCAGCTCCAAACTTACAGGGACTAGGGCCCCCCAGTACTTC.

The CDR3 here is CAISESGGGTDTQYF. The CDR3 coding sequence is TGTGCCATCAGTGAGTCAGGGGGGGGCACAGATACGCAGTATTTT. The genes are TRBV10-3 and TRBJ2-3, with a possible D match to TRBD2 (7 bases). The germline V gene has CDR1 ENHRY and CDR2 SYGVKD. The length of the CDR3 is 15 residues. V was trimmed by 0 bases and J by 1 base, leaving 8 bases between them.

This clone occurred a few times. The chain links TRBV9 to TRBJ2-7; 8 nucleotides agree with TRBD2. The CDR3 is 14 amino acids. CDR1 is SGDLS, CDR2 YYNGEE, per germline. V was clipped by 2 bases and J by 3 bases; unmatched bases: 4. CDR3 bases: TGTGCCAGCAGCGTCGAGCGGGGGAACTACGAGCAGTACTTC. The encoded protein is CASSVERGNYEQYF.

This clone was found a few times. V and J are TRBV2 and TRBJ2-5, with a possible D match to TRBD1 (5 bases). The germline V and J ends were trimmed by 11 bases and 3 bases, with 13 bases remaining between them. The CDR3 totals 12 residues. Germline V gene lookup returns CDR1 SNHLY and CDR2 FYNNEI. This chain's CDR3 is CAPDYRKETQYF. The CDR3 DNA is TGTGCCCCAGATTACAGGAAAGAGACCCAGTACTTC. Full variable domain (missing parts from reference TRBV2 and TRBJ2-5): EPEVTQTPSHQVTQMGQEVILRCVPISNHLYFYWYRQILGQKVEFLVSFYNNEISEKSEIFDDQFSVERPDGSNFTLKIRSTKLEDSAMYFCAPDYRKETQYFGPGTRLLVL.